The sequence of this T cell receptor (beta chain) was determined in a study of cytomegalovirus exposure and HLA in healthy donors. Regarding the study as a whole: Earlier analysis found most TCR beta V segments productive about 90% or about 30% of the time. Researchers counted 164 TCR beta chains as cytomegalovirus-associated.

A remark on this clone: Its antigen is unknown.

Trimming pared 0 bases from V and 2 bases from J, leaving 9 bases between. The germline gives CDR1 SGHRS, CDR2 YFSETQ. The CDR3 length is 15 residues. PCR primers comprised 60 Vbeta and 13 Jbeta primers. TCRdb keeps only in-frame clones here, not all; method: immunoSEQ multiplex PCR. The sample lists fewer than 150,000 clones; 67% were seen once. The source is a man in his late teens or twenties in good health and CMV-seropositive. V usage is TRBV5-1 and J usage is TRBJ1-3; D call uncertain. The sequenced sample was PBMCs. CDR3: CASSLVPGTGNTIYF. CDR3 nucleotide sequence: TGCGCCAGCAGCTTGGTACCAGGCACTGGAAACACCATATATTTT.